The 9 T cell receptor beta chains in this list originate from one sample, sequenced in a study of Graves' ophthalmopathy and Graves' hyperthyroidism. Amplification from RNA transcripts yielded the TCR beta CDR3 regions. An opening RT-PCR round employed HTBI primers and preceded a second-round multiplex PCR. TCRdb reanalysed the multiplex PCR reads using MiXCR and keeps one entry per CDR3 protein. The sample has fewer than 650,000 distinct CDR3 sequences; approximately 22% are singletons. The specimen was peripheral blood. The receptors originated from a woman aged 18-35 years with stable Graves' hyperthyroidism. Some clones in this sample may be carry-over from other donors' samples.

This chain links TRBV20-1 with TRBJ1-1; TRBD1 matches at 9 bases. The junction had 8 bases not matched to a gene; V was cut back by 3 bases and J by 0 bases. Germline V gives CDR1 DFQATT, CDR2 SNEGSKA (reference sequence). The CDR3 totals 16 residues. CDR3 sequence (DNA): TGCAGTGCTAGTCGGGGGACAGGGAAAATGAACACTGAAGCTTTCTTT. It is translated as CSASRGTGKMNTEAFF.

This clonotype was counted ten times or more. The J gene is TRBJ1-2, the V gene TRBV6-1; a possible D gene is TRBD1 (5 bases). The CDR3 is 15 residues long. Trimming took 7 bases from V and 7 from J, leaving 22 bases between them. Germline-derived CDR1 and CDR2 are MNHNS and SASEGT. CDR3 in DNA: TGTGCCAGCAACGATCGGGGGGGATTGGGTCTTGGCTACACCTTC. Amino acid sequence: CASNDRGGLGLGYTF.

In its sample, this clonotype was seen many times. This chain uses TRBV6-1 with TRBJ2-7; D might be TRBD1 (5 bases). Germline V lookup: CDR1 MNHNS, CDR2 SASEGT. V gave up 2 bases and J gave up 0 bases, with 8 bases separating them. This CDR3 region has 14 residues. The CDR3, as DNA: TGTGCCAGCAGTGAACAGACAGTCTCCTACGAGCAGTACTTC. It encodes CASSEQTVSYEQYF.

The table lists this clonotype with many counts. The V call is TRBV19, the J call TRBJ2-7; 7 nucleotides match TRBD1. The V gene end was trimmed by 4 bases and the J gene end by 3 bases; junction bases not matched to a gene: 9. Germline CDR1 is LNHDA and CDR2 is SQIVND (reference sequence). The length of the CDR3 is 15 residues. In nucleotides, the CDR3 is TGTGCCAGTAGTACCCAGACAGGGAGAAGCTACGAGCAGTACTTC. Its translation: CASSTQTGRSYEQYF.

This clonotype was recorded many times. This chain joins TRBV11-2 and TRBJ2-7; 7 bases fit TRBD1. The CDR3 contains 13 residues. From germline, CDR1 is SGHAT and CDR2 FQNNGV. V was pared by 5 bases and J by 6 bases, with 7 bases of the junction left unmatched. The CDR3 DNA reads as TGTGCCAGCAGCACGACAGGGCTCGGCGAGCAGTACTTC. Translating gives CASSTTGLGEQYF. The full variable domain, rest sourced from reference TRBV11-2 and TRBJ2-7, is EAGVAQSPRYKIIEKRQSVAFWCNPISGHATLYWYQQILGQGPKLLIQFQNNGVVDDSQLPKDRFSAERLKGVDSTLKIQPAKLEDSAVYLCASSTTGLGEQYFGPGTRLTVT.

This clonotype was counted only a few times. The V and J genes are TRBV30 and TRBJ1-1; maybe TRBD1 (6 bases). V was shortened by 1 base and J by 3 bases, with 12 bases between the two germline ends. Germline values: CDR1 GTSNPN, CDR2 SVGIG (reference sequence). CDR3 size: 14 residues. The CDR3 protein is CAWSDAGAHTEAFF. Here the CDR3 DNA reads TGTGCCTGGAGTGACGCGGGGGCACACACTGAAGCTTTCTTT.

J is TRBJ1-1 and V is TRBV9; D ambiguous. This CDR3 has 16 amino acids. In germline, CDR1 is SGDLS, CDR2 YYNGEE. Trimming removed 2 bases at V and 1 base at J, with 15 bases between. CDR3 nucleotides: TGTGCCAGCAGCGTCTCCGGGGTTTGGTCGAACACTGAAGCTTTCTTT. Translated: CASSVSGVWSNTEAFF.

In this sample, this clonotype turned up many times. CDR3 sequence: CASRIRDRGRGNTIYF. In DNA form, the CDR3 reads TGTGCCAGCAGGATAAGGGACAGGGGCCGCGGAAACACCATATATTTT. The V and J genes are TRBV28 and TRBJ1-3; TRBD1 matches 10 bases. The germline V gene has CDR1 MDHEN and CDR2 SYDVKM. J lost 4 bases, V lost 6 bases, and 9 bases had no gene match. The CDR3 is made up of 16 amino acids.

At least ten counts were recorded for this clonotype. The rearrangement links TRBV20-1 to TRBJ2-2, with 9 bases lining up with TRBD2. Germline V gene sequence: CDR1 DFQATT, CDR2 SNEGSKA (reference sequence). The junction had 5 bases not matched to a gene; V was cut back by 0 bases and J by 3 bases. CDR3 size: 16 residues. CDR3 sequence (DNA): TGCAGTGCTAGAGAGGCGGGAGGGTGGGACACCGGGGAGCTGTTTTTT. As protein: CSAREAGGWDTGELFF.